This T cell receptor (beta chain) was captured by sequencing in a study of blood T cell repertoires in COVID-19. J was trimmed by 3 bases and V by 4 bases; bases with no gene match: 3. Germline CDR1 SGHDN, CDR2 FVKESK. The CDR3 has 15 residues. The table came from immunoSEQ multiplex PCR; TCRdb's copy has only in-frame clones and leaves some out. Counted here are roughly 230,000 clones, roughly 90% occurring once; the ten biggest clones make up about 0.64%. The V gene is TRBV14, the J gene TRBJ1-3, with TRBD1 identical over 10 bases. Sequencing was performed on peripheral blood. This receptor was obtained from a human donor in a cohort sampled during active COVID-19. In nucleotides, the CDR3 is TGTGCCAGCAGCCTGGGGACAGGGGATGGAAACACCATATATTTT. This sequence encodes CASSLGTGDGNTIYF.